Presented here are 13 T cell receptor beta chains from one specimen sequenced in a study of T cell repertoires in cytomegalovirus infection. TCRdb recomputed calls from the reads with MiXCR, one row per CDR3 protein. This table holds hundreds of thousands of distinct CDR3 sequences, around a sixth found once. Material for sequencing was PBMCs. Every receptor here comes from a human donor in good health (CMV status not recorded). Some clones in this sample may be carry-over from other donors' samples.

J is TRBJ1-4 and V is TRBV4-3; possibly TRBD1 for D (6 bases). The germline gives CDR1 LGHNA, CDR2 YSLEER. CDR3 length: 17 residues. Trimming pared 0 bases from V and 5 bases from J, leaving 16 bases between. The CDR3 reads CASSQDLVGAENEKLFF. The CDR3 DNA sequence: TGCGCCAGCAGCCAAGATTTGGTGGGGGCTGAGAATGAAAAACTGTTTTTT.

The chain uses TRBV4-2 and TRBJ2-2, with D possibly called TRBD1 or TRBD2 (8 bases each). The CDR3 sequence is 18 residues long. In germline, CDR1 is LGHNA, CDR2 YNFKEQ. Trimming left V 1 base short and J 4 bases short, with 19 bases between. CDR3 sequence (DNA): TGTGCCAGCAGCCAAGGCCAGGGACAGGCGGGGGGCACCGGGGAGCTGTTTTTT. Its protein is CASSQGQGQAGGTGELFF.

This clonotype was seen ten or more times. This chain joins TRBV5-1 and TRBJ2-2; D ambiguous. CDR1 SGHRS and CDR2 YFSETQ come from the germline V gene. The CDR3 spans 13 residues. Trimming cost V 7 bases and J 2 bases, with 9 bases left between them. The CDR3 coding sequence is TGCGCCAGCGGCCTAGATAACACCGGGGAGCTGTTTTTT. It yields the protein CASGLDNTGELFF.

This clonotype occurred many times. CDR3 nucleotides: TGCAGTGCTAGAGATCCCCCATCAGGGAGTGGCTACACCTTC. This encodes CSARDPPSGSGYTF. The chain uses TRBV20-1 and TRBJ1-2, with D possibly being TRBD1 (5 bases). Germline CDR1 DFQATT, CDR2 SNEGSKA (reference sequence). The CDR3 contains 14 residues. V was shortened by 0 bases and J by 7 bases, with 15 bases between the two germline ends.

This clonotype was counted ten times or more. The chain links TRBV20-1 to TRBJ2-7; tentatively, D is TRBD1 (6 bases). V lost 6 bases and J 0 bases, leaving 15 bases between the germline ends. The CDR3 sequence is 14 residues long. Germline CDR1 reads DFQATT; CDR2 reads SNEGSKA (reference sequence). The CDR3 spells CSAPGHGNSYEQYF. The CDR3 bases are TGCAGTGCCCCGGGACATGGGAACTCCTACGAGCAGTACTTC.

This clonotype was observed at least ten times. This CDR3 is CASSPRRGYADTQYF. The CDR3 DNA follows: TGTGCCAGCAGCCCGAGACGGGGGTACGCAGATACGCAGTATTTT. J is TRBJ2-3 and V is TRBV7-2, with a possible D match to TRBD2 (6 bases). This CDR3 spans 15 amino acids. The germline V gene has CDR1 SGHTA and CDR2 FQGNSA. V was pared by 5 bases and J by 4 bases, with 16 bases between.

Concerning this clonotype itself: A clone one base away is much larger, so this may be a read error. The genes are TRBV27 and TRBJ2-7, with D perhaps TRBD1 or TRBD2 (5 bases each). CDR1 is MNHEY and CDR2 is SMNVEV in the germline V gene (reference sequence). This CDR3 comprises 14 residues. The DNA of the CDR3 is TGTGCCAGCAGTTTATCGGGGGAGCCCTACGGGCAGTACTTC. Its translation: CASSLSGEPYGQYF.

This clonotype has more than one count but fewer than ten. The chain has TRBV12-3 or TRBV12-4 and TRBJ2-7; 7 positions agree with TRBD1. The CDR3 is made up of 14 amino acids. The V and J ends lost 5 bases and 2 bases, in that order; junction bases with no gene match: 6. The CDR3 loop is CASSPADRTYEQYF. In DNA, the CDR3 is TGTGCCAGCAGTCCAGCGGACAGGACCTACGAGCAGTACTTC.

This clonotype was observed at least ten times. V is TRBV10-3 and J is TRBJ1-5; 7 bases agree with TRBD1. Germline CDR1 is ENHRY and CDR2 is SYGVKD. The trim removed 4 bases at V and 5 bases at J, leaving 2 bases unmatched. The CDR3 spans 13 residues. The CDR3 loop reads CAISVTGDQPQHF. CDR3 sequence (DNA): TGTGCCATCAGTGTTACAGGGGATCAGCCCCAGCATTTT.

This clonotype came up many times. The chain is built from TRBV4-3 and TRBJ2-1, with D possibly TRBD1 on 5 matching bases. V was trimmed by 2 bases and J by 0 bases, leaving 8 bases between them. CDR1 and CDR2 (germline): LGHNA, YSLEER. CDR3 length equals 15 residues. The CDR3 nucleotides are TGCGCCAGCAGCCAAAGGGGCTCCTCCTACAATGAGCAGTTCTTC. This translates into CASSQRGSSYNEQFF.

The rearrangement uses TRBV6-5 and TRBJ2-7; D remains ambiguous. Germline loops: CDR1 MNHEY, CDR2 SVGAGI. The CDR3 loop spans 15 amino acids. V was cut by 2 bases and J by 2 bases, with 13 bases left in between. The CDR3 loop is CASSYHLGRAYEQYF. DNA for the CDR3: TGTGCCAGCAGTTACCACCTCGGAAGGGCCTACGAGCAGTACTTC.

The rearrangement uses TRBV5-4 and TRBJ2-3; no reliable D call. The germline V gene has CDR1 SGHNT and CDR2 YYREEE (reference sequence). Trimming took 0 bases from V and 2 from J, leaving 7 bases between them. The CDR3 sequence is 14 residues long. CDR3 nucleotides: TGTGCCAGCAGCTTGGAGGTCCTCACAGATACGCAGTATTTT. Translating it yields CASSLEVLTDTQYF.

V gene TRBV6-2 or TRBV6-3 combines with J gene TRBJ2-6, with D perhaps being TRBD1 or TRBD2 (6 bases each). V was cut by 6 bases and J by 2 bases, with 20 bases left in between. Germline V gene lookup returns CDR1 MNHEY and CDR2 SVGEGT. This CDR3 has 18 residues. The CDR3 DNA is TGTGCCAGCAGCTCGAAGGGGGGCACTTCCCCTGGGGCCAACGTCCTGACTTTC. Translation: CASSSKGGTSPGANVLTF.